This TCR beta chain was retrieved from a study of CD8+CD57+ T cells in acquired aplastic anemia. As for the study in general: An average of roughly 3 ug of DNA was obtained from sorted CD4+ and CD8+ cells. Study-wide findings and caveats: Patients and controls were not found to differ significantly in CD8+ Simpson's diversity. Overlapping CD8+ CDR3 repertoires of patients and controls contained about 27 shared sequences.

As for this clonotype: Its cognate antigen is unknown.

The CDR3 has 14 amino acids. V lost 2 bases to trimming and J lost 7 bases; unmatched junction nucleotides: 4. Patients who underwent sequencing had shown CD8+CD57+ cell expansion by flow cytometry. Blood samples were obtained from patients who had received no prior therapy. TCR beta VDJ and CDR3 profiling used genomic DNA as template. TCRdb reprocessed the reads with MiXCR, giving one entry per CDR3 protein. The data show 95,000 to 150,000 distinct CDR3 sequences, 58% seen once. The sequenced sample consisted of sorted CD4+, CD8+, or CD8+CD57+ T cells (not recorded which) from PBMCs. V gene TRBV12-3 or TRBV12-4 combines with J gene TRBJ2-2; 7 bases fit TRBD1. The TCR sequence derives from a human donor with aplastic anemia. The CDR3 nucleotides are TGTGCCAGCAGTTTAATTGACAGGGACGGGGAGCTGTTTTTT. Translating gives CASSLIDRDGELFF.